This TCR beta chain was documented in a study of blood T cell repertoires in COVID-19. In the source study's methods: Quantification of nucleated cells was approximated via reference gene primer amplification. Clones were sequenced by immunoSEQ multiplex PCR, and TCRdb holds only the in-frame ones, with some missing. That table furnishes V, J and clone size, whereas the DNA furnished D and trimming. The data contain roughly 100,000 clones, about four fifths of them seen just once; the ten biggest clones take up 4% to 5.5%. The V end lost 4 bases, the J end lost 1 base, and 10 bases lay between the germline ends. Germline CDR1 reads SQVTM; CDR2 reads ANQGSEA. CDR3 length equals 13 residues.

The chain is built from TRBV29-1 and TRBJ1-1; D unclear. Sequenced sample: peripheral blood. The TCR was taken from a man older than 75 with COVID-19, enrolled during active disease. The CDR3 reads CSVGDTRNTEAFF. CDR3 bases: TGCAGCGTTGGTGACACTCGGAACACTGAAGCTTTCTTT. The whole variable domain, filled in from reference TRBV29-1 and TRBJ1-1, reads SAVISQKPSRDICQRGTSLTIQCQVDSQVTMMFWYRQQPGQSLTLIATANQGSEATYESGFVIDKFPISRPNLTFSTLTVSNMSPEDSSIYLCSVGDTRNTEAFFGQGTRLTVV.